This entry features one T cell receptor beta chain sequence. The antigen is unknown. The sample belongs to a study of shared clonotypes between healthy human individuals. Whole-study context: CD4 naive and memory got three plates each, CD8 naive two, CD8 memory one.

Whole-study findings and limits: Sharing across four donors was seen in roughly 5% of naive CD4 clonotypes. Lower generation probabilities were found for non-shared clonotypes than for those shared by all four donors.

Looked up from germline, CDR1 is SEHNR and CDR2 is FQNEAQ (reference sequence). This CDR3 comprises 13 residues. Trimming stripped 1 base from V and 11 bases from J, with 12 bases between. The assay was immunoSEQ multiplex PCR, and TCRdb's table has in-frame clones only and misses some. The sample contains over a million clones, roughly 97% of which appear only once. This chain links TRBV7-9 with TRBJ2-1; possibly TRBD1 or TRBD2 for D (6 bases each). Sample: naive CD4+ T cells sorted from blood. Subset specified: CD45RA+ positively selected. The clonotype originates from a man aged 30 to 45 in good health. The CDR3 region has the DNA TGTGCCAGCAGCTTAGAAGACAGGACTAAGCAGTTCTTC. Encoded protein: CASSLEDRTKQFF.